The T cell receptor beta chain under discussion was sequenced for a study of blood T cell repertoires in COVID-19. Turning to the study itself: Some COVID-19 samples were acute and others convalescent; all came from the United States, Italy and Spain. PBMCs, B-cell-depleted T cells, or T cells provided the cDNA or gDNA that made up the material.

Per the authors' pipeline: How many nucleated cells were present was estimated from reference gene primer amplification. Using immunoSEQ multiplex PCR, the repertoire was profiled, and TCRdb retains in-frame clones only, with some absent. Clonal size and the V and J genes are those of that table, whereas D and trimming came from the DNA. The table includes under 300,000 clones, roughly 87% detected once. The CDR3 runs to 13 residues. Trimming shortened V by 3 bases and J by 8 bases, and 11 bases separated the two germline ends. Per germline, CDR1 KGHSH and CDR2 LQKENI. The chain uses TRBV18 and TRBJ1-5; D gene unclear. The TCR comes from a man aged 55-75 years who had recovered from COVID-19. Sequencing input: peripheral blood. For the CDR3, the DNA is TGTGCCAGCTCACCCGCAGGTACGGAGCCCCAGCATTTT. It yields the protein CASSPAGTEPQHF.